This T cell receptor beta chain was captured by sequencing in a study of T-cell reconstitution after alpha-beta-depleted transplantation in children. This clonotype has a handful of counts. Antigen: not known. The library targeted TCRbeta and was prepared with unique molecular identifiers. TCRdb fed the PCR reads into MiXCR, producing one record per CDR3 protein. The sample holds about 210,000 distinct CDR3 sequences, roughly a sixth seen once. General study results and limits: By one year post-transplant, T-cell counts and diversity largely arose from T cells that were newly produced. Roughly two months post-transplant, alpha-beta T cells reportedly originated from several hundred graft clones that had expanded.

V lost 6 bases and J 1 base, leaving 9 bases between the germline ends. Germline V lookup: CDR1 MNHNS, CDR2 SASEGT. There are 13 residues in the CDR3. Material: PBMCs, mostly from graft donor cells, obtained 360 days after TCRalphabeta/CD19-depleted stem cell transplant. The gene calls are TRBV6-1 and TRBJ1-1; D might be TRBD1 (5 bases). The sequence was obtained from a male patient between 2 and 15 years old who had a stem cell transplant for acute lymphoblastic leukemia, so the T cells may come from the graft donor. CDR3 bases: TGTGCCAGCAGGGGACTTGAGAACACTGAAGCTTTCTTT. As protein: CASRGLENTEAFF.